This T cell receptor beta chain was identified during a study of beta chain features in type 1 diabetes. Study at large: Across the samples, about 100 million sorted cells were examined in total.

Investigators reverse transcribed all isolated RNA, so they sequenced expressed TCRB transcripts. Assay used: immunoSEQ multiplex PCR; TCRdb lists only in-frame clones, some missing. This sample has around 140,000 clones, with about 10% found just once. Sequenced input: naive CD4+ T cells from blood. The source of this sequence is a man in his late teens or twenties in good health.

As DNA, the CDR3 is TGTGCCAGCAGTTTGAGGGGGACAGGGAGGCCGCCTAGGGAGACCCAGTACTTC. It codes for CASSLRGTGRPPRETQYF. The V gene is TRBV27, the J gene TRBJ2-5; 9 positions agree with TRBD1. The V and J ends lost 3 bases and 5 bases, in that order; junction bases with no gene match: 16. In germline, CDR1 is MNHEY, CDR2 SMNVEV (reference sequence). The CDR3 contains 18 residues.